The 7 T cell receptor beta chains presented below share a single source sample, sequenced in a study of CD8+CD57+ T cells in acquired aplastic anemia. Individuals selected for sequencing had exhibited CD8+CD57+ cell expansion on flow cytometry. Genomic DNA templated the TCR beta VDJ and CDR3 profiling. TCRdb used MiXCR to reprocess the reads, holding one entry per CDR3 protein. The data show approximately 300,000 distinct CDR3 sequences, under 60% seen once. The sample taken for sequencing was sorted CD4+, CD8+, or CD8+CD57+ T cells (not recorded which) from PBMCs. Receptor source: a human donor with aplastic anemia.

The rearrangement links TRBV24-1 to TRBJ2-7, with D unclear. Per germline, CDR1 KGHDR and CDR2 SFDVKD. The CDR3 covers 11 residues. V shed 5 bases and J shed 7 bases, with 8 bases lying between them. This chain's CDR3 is CATSGGFEQYF. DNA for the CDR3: TGTGCCACCAGTGGAGGCTTTGAGCAGTACTTC.

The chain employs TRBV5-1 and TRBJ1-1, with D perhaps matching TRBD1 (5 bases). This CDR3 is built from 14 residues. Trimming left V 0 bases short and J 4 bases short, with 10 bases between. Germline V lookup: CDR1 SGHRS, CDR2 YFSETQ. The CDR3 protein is CASSLDWGSTEAFF. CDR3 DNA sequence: TGCGCCAGCAGCTTGGACTGGGGGAGCACTGAAGCTTTCTTT.

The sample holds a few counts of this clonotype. This CDR3 reads CASSKGQPFKGTQYF. The CDR3 nucleotides read TGTGCCAGCAGCAAGGGACAGCCGTTCAAGGGTACCCAGTACTTC. The chain has TRBV7-9 and TRBJ2-5; 7 bases are shared with TRBD1. The CDR3 contains 15 residues. Trimming removed 5 bases from V and 8 bases from J; junction bases left unmatched: 14. Germline V lookup: CDR1 SEHNR, CDR2 FQNEAQ (reference sequence).

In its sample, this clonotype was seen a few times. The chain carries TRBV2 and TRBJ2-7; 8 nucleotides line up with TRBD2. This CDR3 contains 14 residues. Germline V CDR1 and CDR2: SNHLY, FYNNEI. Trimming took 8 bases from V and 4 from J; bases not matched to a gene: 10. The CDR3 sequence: CASCPGLEIYEQYF. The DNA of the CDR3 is TGTGCCAGCTGCCCGGGACTAGAAATTTACGAGCAGTACTTC.

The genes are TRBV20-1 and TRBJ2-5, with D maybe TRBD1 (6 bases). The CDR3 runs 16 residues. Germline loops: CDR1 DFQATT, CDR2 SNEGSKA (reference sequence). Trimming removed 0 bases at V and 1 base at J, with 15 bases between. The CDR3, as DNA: TGCAGTGCTAGAGATCTTTTCTGGACAGCCCAAGAGACCCAGTACTTC. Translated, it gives CSARDLFWTAQETQYF.

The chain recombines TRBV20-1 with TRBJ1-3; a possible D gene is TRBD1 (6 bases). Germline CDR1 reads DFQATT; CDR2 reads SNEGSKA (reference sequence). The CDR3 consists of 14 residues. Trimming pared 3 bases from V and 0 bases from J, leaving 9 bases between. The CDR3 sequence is CSARDRNSGNTIYF. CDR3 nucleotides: TGCAGTGCTAGGGACAGAAACTCTGGAAACACCATATATTTT.

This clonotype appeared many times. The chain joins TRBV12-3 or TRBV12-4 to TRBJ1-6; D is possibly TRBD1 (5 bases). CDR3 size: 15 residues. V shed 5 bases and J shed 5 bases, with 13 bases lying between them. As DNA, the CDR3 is TGTGCCAGCAGTAACGGCCAGGGAGATAATTCACCCCTCCACTTT. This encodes CASSNGQGDNSPLHF.